This paragraph covers one T cell receptor (beta chain) sequence. The antigen remains unidentified. The data are from a study of cytomegalovirus exposure and HLA in healthy donors. Turning to the study itself: In an earlier analysis, approximately 120 million unique TCR beta sequences were found from some 200 million T cells.

The length of the CDR3 is 13 residues. V shed 4 bases, J shed 6 bases, and the junction held 1 base outside the gene matches. CDR1 MNHEY and CDR2 SVGAGI come from the germline V gene. 60 Vbeta and 13 Jbeta primers were used in PCR. TCRdb keeps only in-frame clones here, not all; method: immunoSEQ multiplex PCR. The profile shows roughly 130,000 clones, 75% to 90% of them singletons. Study-level results: In a later analysis, specific HLA alleles were associated with approximately 16,000 TCR beta sequences at a 0.05 false discovery rate.

This receptor was identified in a woman aged 40 to 50 in good health and CMV-seropositive. This chain joins TRBV6-5 and TRBJ2-1, with 9 bases matching TRBD2. The material sequenced was PBMCs. CDR3 residues: CASSFSGSNEQFF. DNA of the CDR3: TGTGCCAGCAGTTTTAGCGGGAGCAATGAGCAGTTCTTC.